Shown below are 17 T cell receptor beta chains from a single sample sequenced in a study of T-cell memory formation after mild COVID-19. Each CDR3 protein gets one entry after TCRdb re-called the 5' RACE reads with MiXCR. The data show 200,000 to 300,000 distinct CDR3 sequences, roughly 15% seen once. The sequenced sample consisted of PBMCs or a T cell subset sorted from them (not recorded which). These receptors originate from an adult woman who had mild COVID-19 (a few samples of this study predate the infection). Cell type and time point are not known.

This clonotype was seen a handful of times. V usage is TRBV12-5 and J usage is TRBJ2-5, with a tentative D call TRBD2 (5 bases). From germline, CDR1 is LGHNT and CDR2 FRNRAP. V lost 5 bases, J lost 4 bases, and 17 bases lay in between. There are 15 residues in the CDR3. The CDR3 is CASGPGGFGRETQYF. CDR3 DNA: TGTGCTAGTGGTCCCGGAGGTTTCGGGCGAGAGACCCAGTACTTC.

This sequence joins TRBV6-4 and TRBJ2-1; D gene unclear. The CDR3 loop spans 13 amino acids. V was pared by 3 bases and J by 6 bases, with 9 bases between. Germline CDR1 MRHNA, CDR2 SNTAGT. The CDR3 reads CASSESIRNEQFF. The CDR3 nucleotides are TGTGCCAGCAGTGAGTCAATTCGCAATGAGCAGTTCTTC.

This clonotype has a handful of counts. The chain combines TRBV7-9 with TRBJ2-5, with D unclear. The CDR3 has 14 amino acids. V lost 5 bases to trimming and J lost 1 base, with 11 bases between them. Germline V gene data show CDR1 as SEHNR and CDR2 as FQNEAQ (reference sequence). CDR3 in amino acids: CASSQLGTQETQYF. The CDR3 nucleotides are TGTGCCAGCAGCCAGCTAGGCACCCAAGAGACCCAGTACTTC.

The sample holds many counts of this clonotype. The CDR3 DNA reads as TGTGCCAGCAGTGAAAGGTACGAGCAGTACTTC. Translated, it gives CASSERYEQYF. The V gene is TRBV25-1, the J gene TRBJ2-7; D call uncertain. The CDR3 runs 11 residues. Germline V gene data show CDR1 as MGHDK and CDR2 as SYGVNS. V was shortened by 2 bases and J by 4 bases, with 3 bases between the two germline ends.

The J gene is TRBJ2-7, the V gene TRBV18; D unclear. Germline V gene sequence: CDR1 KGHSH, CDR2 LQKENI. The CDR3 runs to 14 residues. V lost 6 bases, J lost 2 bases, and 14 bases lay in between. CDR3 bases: TGTGCCAGCTCGACTTACGTGGCTCCCTACGAGCAGTACTTC. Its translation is CASSTYVAPYEQYF.

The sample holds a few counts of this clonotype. The CDR3 protein is CASSLPGSFNQPQHF. The CDR3 nucleotides are TGCGCCAGCAGCCTCCCGGGAAGTTTTAATCAGCCCCAGCATTTT. The chain uses TRBV4-1 and TRBJ1-5; no reliable D call. CDR1 MGHRA and CDR2 YSYEKL come from the germline V gene. V lost 4 bases to trimming and J lost 4 bases, with 14 bases between them. This CDR3 has 15 residues.

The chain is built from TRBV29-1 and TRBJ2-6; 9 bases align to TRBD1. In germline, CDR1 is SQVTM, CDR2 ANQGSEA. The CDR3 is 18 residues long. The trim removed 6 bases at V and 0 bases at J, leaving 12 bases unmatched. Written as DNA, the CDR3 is TGCAGCGTCCGGGACAGGGCGGGAATTACCTCTGGGGCCAACGTCCTGACTTTC. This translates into CSVRDRAGITSGANVLTF.

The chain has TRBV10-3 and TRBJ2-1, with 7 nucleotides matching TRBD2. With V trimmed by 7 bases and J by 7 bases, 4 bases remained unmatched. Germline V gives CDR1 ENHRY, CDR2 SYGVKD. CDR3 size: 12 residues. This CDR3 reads CAINGGRNEQFF. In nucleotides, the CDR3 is TGTGCCATCAATGGCGGGAGAAATGAGCAGTTCTTC.

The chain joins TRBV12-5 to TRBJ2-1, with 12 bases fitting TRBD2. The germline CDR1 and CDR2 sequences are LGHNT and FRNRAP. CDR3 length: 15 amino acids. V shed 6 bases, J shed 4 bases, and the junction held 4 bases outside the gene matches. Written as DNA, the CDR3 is TGTGCTAGTGGCTCAGGACTAGCGGGGTACAATGAGCAGTTCTTC. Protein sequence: CASGSGLAGYNEQFF.

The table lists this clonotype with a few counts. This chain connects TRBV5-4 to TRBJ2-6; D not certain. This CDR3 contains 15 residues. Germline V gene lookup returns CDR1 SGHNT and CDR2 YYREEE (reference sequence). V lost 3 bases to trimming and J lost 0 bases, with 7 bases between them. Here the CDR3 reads CASSSRSSGANVLTF. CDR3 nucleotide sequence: TGTGCCAGCAGCTCCCGGTCCTCTGGGGCCAACGTCCTGACTTTC. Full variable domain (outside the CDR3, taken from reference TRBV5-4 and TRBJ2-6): ETGVTQSPTHLIKTRGQQVTLRCSSQSGHNTVSWYQQALGQGPQFIFQYYREEENGRGNFPPRFSGLQFPNYSSELNVNALELDDSALYLCASSSRSSGANVLTFGAGSRLTVL.

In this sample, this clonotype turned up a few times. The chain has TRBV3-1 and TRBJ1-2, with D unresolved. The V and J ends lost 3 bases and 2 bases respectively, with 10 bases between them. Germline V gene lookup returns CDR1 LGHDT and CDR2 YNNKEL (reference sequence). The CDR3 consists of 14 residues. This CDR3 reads CASSQAGANYGYTF. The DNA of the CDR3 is TGTGCCAGCAGCCAGGCAGGTGCGAACTATGGCTACACCTTC.

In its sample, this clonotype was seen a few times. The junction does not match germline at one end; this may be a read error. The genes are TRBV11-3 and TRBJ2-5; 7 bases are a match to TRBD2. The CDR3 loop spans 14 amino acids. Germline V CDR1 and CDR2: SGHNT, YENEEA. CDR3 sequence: CASSLSGAQGTQYF. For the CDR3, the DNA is TGTGCCAGCAGCTTAAGCGGGGCGCAAGGGACCCAGTACTTC.

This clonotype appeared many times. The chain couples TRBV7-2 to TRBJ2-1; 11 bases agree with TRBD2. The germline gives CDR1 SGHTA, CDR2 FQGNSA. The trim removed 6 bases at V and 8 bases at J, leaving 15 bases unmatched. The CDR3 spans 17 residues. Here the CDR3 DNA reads TGTGCCAGCAGTCGTCGGACTAGCGGGCGACCGGGGGATGAGCAGTTCTTC. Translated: CASSRRTSGRPGDEQFF.

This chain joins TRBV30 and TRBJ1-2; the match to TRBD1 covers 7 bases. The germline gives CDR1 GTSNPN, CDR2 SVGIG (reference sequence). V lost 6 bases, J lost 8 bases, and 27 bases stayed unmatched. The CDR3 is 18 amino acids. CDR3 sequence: CACTQRGTVFGTGHGYTF. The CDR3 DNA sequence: TGTGCCTGCACCCAGCGGGGGACAGTATTCGGCACGGGGCACGGCTACACCTTC.

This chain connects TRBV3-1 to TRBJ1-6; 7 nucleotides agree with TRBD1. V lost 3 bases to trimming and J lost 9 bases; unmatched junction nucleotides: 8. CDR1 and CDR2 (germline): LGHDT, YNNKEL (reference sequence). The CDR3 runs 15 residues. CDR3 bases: TGTGCCAGCAGCCAGGGGGCACAGGGGATTTCACCCCTCCACTTT. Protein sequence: CASSQGAQGISPLHF.

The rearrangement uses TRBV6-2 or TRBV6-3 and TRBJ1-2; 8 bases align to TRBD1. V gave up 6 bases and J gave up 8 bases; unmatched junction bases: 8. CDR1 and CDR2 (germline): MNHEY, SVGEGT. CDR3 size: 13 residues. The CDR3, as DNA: TGTGCCAGCAGACCAACAGGGGGGAGAGGCTACACCTTC. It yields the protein CASRPTGGRGYTF.

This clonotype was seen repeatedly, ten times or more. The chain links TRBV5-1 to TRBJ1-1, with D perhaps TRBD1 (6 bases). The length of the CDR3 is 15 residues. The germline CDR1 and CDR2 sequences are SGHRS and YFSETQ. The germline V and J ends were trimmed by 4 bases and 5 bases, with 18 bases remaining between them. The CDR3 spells CASSETGFSNTEAFF. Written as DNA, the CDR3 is TGCGCCAGCAGCGAGACAGGTTTCAGTAATACTGAAGCTTTCTTT.